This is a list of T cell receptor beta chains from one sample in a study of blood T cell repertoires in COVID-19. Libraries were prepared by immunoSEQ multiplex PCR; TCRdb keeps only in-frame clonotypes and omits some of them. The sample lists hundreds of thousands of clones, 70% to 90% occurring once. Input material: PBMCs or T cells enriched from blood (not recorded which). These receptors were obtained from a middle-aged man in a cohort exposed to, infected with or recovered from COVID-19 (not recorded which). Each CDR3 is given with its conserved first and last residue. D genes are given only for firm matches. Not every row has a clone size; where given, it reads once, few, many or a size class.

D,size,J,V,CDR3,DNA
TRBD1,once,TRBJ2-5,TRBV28,CASSHKQGSTETQYF,TGTGCCAGCAGCCACAAACAGGGGTCGACGGAGACCCAGTACTTC
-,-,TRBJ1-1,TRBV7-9,CASSLVNEAFF,TGTGCCAGCAGCTTAGTTAATGAAGCTTTCTTT
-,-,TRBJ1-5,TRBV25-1,CASSATEGAFSNQPQHF,TGTGCCAGCAGTGCAACGGAAGGGGCTTTTAGCAATCAGCCCCAGCATTTT
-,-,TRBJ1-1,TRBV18,CASKQDRHMNTEAFF,TGTGCCAGCAAACAGGACAGACACATGAACACTGAAGCTTTCTTT
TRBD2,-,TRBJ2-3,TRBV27,CASSLRAGGKTDTQYF,TGTGCCAGCAGTTTGAGGGCGGGAGGGAAAACAGATACGCAGTATTTT
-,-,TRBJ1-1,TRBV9,CASSPPQGKDTEAFF,TGTGCCAGCAGCCCGCCGCAGGGGAAGGACACTGAAGCTTTCTTT
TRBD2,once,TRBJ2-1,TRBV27,CASSWVAGDDNEQFF,TGTGCCAGCAGCTGGGTGGCGGGGGACGATAATGAGCAGTTCTTC
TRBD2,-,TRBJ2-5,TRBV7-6,CASSLLAGVHGTQYF,TGTGCCAGCAGCCTTTTAGCGGGAGTTCATGGGACCCAGTACTTC
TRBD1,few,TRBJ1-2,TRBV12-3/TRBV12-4,CASSFGQGRGYTF,TGTGCCAGCAGTTTTGGACAGGGGCGAGGCTACACCTTC
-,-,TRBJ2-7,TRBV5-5,CASSPDTYEQYF,TGTGCCAGCAGCCCGGACACTTACGAGCAGTACTTC
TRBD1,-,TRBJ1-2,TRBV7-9,CASSHWDRGRYTF,TGTGCCAGCAGCCACTGGGACAGGGGCCGCTACACCTTC
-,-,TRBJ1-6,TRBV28,CASSVTRGGWDNSPLHF,TGTGCCAGCAGCGTAACCAGGGGTGGGTGGGATAATTCACCCCTCCACTTT
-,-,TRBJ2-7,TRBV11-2,CASSRTEIYEQYF,TGTGCCAGCAGCCGGACAGAAATCTACGAGCAGTACTTC
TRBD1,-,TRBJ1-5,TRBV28,CASSLASQGASNQPQHF,TGTGCCAGCAGCCTAGCAAGCCAGGGGGCCAGCAATCAGCCCCAGCATTTT
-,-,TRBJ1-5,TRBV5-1,CASSLTPNQPQHF,TGCGCCAGCAGTTTAACACCGAATCAGCCCCAGCATTTT
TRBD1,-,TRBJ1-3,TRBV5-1,CASSLDRGDTIYF,TGCGCCAGCAGCTTGGACAGGGGAGACACCATATATTTT
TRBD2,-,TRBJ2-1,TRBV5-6,CASRLLAGGSYNEQFF,TGTGCCAGCAGATTACTAGCGGGAGGTTCCTACAATGAGCAGTTCTTC
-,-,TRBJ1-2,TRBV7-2,CASSLAMAGAGYGYTF,TGTGCCAGCAGCTTAGCGATGGCAGGGGCGGGCTATGGCTACACCTTC
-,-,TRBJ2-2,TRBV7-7,CASSPDWVNTGELFF,TGTGCCAGCAGCCCTGACTGGGTGAACACCGGGGAGCTGTTTTTT
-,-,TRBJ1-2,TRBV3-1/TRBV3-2,CASSHGGGYGYTF,TGTGCCAGCAGCCACGGGGGTGGCTATGGCTACACCTTC
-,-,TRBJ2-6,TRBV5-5,CASVLPGANVLTF,TGTGCCAGCGTACTACCCGGGGCCAACGTCCTGACTTTC
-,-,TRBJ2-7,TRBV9,CASSVDSSSYEQYF,TGTGCCAGCAGCGTGGACAGCAGCTCCTACGAGCAGTACTTC
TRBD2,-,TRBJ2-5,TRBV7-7,CASSWGLAGLQETQYF,TGTGCCAGCAGCTGGGGACTAGCGGGACTCCAAGAGACCCAGTACTTC
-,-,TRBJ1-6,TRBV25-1,CASSGTGGPLHF,TGTGCCAGCAGTGGTACGGGGGGTCCCCTCCACTTT
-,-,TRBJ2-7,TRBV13,CASSLRDSSSEQYF,TGTGCCAGCAGCTTAAGGGACTCCTCCTCCGAGCAGTACTTC
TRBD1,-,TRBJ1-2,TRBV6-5,CASSQGGWGYTF,TGTGCCAGCAGCCAAGGGGGCTGGGGCTACACCTTC
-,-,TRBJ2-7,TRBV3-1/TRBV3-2,CASSQVSGDPYEQYF,TGTGCCAGCAGCCAAGTCTCAGGTGATCCCTACGAGCAGTACTTC
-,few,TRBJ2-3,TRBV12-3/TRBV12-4,CASSTGGVTQYF,TGTGCCAGCAGCACAGGGGGGGTTACGCAGTATTTT
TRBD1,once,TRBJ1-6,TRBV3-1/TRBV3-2,CASSPDTTGWISPLHF,TGTGCCAGCAGCCCGGACACGACAGGGTGGATTTCACCCCTCCACTTT
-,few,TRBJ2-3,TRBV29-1,CSVAGTGGGTDTQYF,TGCAGCGTGGCAGGAACAGGGGGGGGCACAGATACGCAGTATTTT
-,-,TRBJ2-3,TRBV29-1,CSVEYQGTDTQYF,TGCAGCGTTGAATATCAGGGCACAGATACGCAGTATTTT
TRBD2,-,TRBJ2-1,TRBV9,CASSSKSGSDEQFF,TGTGCCAGCAGCTCAAAAAGCGGGAGCGATGAGCAGTTCTTC
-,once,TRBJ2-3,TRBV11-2,CASSPRIVGAYTDTQYF,TGTGCCAGCAGCCCGCGTATCGTGGGAGCTTACACAGATACGCAGTATTTT
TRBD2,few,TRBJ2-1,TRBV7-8,CASSREGLALYNEQFF,TGTGCCAGCAGCCGCGAGGGACTAGCCCTTTACAATGAGCAGTTCTTC
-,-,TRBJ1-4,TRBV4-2,CASSQDRVLANEKLFF,TGTGCCAGCAGCCAAGACAGGGTTTTAGCTAATGAAAAACTGTTTTTT
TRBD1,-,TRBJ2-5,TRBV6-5,CASTSPGGQETQYF,TGTGCCAGCACCTCACCAGGGGGCCAAGAGACCCAGTACTTC
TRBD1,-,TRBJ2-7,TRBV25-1,CASSERDRVSYEQYF,TGTGCCAGCAGTGAAAGGGACAGGGTCTCCTACGAGCAGTACTTC
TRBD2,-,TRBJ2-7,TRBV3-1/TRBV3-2,CASSQDPGLAGSYEQYF,TGTGCCAGCAGCCAAGATCCCGGACTAGCGGGCTCCTACGAGCAGTACTTC
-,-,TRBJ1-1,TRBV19,CASSRRRTEAFF,TGTGCCAGTAGTAGGAGGCGGACTGAAGCTTTCTTT